The 5 T cell receptor beta chains below were found in one sample sequenced in a study of T cells in Graves' hyperthyroidism and ophthalmopathy. Researchers took RNA transcripts and amplified the TCR beta CDR3 regions from them. The HTBI primer set was used in a first-round RT-PCR of the TCR CDR3. TCRdb processed the multiplex PCR reads anew with MiXCR; each CDR3 protein has one entry. The data hold around 36,000 distinct CDR3 sequences, with around 50% observed a single time. Material for sequencing was blood. These receptors all stem from a man aged 40-49 years with Graves' ophthalmopathy.

The sample holds many counts of this clonotype. The chain recombines TRBV9 with TRBJ2-7; a weak D match, TRBD1 (5 bases). The V and J ends lost 0 bases and 6 bases respectively, with 19 bases between them. The CDR3 sequence is 16 residues long. Germline CDR1 SGDLS, CDR2 YYNGEE. This CDR3 is CASSVAVSSTGREQYF. CDR3 in DNA: TGTGCCAGCAGCGTAGCCGTTTCTTCCACAGGTCGCGAGCAGTACTTC.

The rearrangement links TRBV7-3 to TRBJ2-5, with a tentative D call TRBD2 (7 bases). CDR3 length: 15 residues. The germline V and J ends were trimmed by 5 bases and 5 bases, with 18 bases remaining between them. In germline, CDR1 is SGHTA, CDR2 FQGTGA. The CDR3 loop is CASSTEGGRMETQYF. The CDR3 coding sequence is TGTGCCAGCAGCACCGAGGGGGGGCGTATGGAGACCCAGTACTTC. The entire variable domain, with the rest obtained from reference TRBV7-3 and TRBJ2-5, is as follows: GAGVSQTPSNKVTEKGKYVELRCDPISGHTALYWYRQSLGQGPEFLIYFQGTGAADDSGLPNDRFFAVRPEGSVSTLKIQRTERGDSAVYLCASSTEGGRMETQYFGPGTRLLVL.

V gene TRBV7-2 combines with J gene TRBJ1-2, with TRBD1 matching 10 bases. Per germline, CDR1 SGHTA and CDR2 FQGNSA. Trimming removed 5 bases from V and 10 bases from J; junction bases left unmatched: 7. The CDR3 loop spans 13 amino acids. The CDR3 DNA is TGTGCCAGCAGCCAGGGGGGACAGGGGAACTACACCTTC. Its protein is CASSQGGQGNYTF.

The table lists this clonotype with many counts. The rearrangement links TRBV7-2 to TRBJ2-1; TRBD2 agrees at 13 bases. The CDR3 sequence is 19 residues long. J gave up 6 bases and V 5 bases, and 16 bases lay outside the gene matches. CDR1 is SGHTA, CDR2 FQGNSA, per germline. For the CDR3, the DNA is TGTGCCAGCAGCCCTGGACTAGCGGGAGAATTCAGTCGGGGCAATGAGCAGTTCTTC. Translating gives CASSPGLAGEFSRGNEQFF.

This clonotype was seen repeatedly, ten times or more. The chain carries TRBV19 and TRBJ2-2; the D gene could be TRBD1 or TRBD2 (5 bases each). The CDR3 is 14 residues long. In germline, CDR1 is LNHDA, CDR2 SQIVND (reference sequence). Trimming stripped 7 bases from V and 4 bases from J, with 13 bases between. The CDR3 sequence: CASIQRGSTGELFF. CDR3 coding DNA: TGTGCCAGTATTCAGAGGGGATCCACCGGGGAGCTGTTTTTT. Full variable domain (missing parts from reference TRBV19 and TRBJ2-2): DGGITQSPKYLFRKEGQNVTLSCEQNLNHDAMYWYRQDPGQGLRLIYYSQIVNDFQKGDIAEGYSVSREKKESFPLTVTSAQKNPTAFYLCASIQRGSTGELFFGEGSRLTVL.